This T cell receptor (beta chain) comes out of a study of T cells after yellow fever vaccination. General study points: FACS-sorted repertoires could harbor abundant contaminating bulk-population clonotypes.

Points on this clonotype: The antigen is unknown.

V was cut by 1 base and J by 6 bases, with 13 bases left in between. CDR1 is SGHTA and CDR2 is FQGNSA in the germline V gene. The CDR3 runs 15 residues. Template-switching 5'RACE yielded the TCR cDNA; a universal primer site and UMIs were added in the process. TCRdb redid the calling of the 5' RACE reads with MiXCR, one entry per CDR3 protein. The table lists hundreds of thousands of distinct CDR3 sequences, roughly 12% of them singletons. The sequence came from a man between 25 and 39 years old who received the YFV17D yellow fever vaccine. The sample here was PBMCs, taken on the day of the yellow fever booster vaccination. The chain recombines TRBV7-2 with TRBJ1-5; tentative D call: TRBD1 (5 bases). CDR3 DNA: TGTGCCAGCAGCTTAGGGCGGGCAGGGTTTCAGCCCCAGCATTTT. Amino acid sequence: CASSLGRAGFQPQHF. The full variable domain, rest sourced from reference TRBV7-2 and TRBJ1-5, is GAGVSQSPSNKVTEKGKDVELRCDPISGHTALYWYRQSLGQGLEFLIYFQGNSAPDKSGLPSDRFSAERTGGSVSTLTIQRTQQEDSAVYLCASSLGRAGFQPQHFGDGTRLSIL.